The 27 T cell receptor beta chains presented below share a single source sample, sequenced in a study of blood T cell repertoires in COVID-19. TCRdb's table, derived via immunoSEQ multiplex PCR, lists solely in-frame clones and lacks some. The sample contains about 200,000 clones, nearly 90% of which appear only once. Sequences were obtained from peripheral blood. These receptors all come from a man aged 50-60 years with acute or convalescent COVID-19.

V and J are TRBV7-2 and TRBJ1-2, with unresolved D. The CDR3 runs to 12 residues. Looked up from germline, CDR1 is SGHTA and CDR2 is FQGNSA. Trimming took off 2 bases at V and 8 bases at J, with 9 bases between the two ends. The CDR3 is CASSLPPEGYTF. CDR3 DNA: TGTGCCAGCAGCTTACCCCCGGAGGGCTACACCTTC.

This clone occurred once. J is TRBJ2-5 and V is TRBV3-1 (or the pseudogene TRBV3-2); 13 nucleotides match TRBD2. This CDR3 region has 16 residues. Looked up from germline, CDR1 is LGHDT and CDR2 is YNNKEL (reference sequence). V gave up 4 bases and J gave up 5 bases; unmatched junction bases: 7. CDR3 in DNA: TGTGCCAGCAGCCGGACTAGCGGGAGAATAGTGGAGACCCAGTACTTC. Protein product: CASSRTSGRIVETQYF.

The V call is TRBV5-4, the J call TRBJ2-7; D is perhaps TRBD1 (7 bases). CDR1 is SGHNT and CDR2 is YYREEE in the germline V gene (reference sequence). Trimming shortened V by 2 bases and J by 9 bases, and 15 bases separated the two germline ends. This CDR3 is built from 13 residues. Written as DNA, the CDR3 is TGTGCCAGCAGCTTTCAGGGGGGCTTTGGGCAGTACTTC. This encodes CASSFQGGFGQYF.

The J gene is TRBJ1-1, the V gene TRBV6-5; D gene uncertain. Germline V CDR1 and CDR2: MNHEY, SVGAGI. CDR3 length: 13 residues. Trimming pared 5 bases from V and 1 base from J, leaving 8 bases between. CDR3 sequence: CASSIPGNTEAFF. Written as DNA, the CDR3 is TGTGCCAGCAGTATCCCAGGGAACACTGAAGCTTTCTTT.

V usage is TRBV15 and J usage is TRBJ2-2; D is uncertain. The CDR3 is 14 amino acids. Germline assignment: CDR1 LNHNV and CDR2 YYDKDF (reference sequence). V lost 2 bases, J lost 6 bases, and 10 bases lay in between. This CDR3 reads CATSRQRESGELFF. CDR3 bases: TGTGCCACCAGCAGACAGCGCGAGTCCGGGGAGCTGTTTTTT.

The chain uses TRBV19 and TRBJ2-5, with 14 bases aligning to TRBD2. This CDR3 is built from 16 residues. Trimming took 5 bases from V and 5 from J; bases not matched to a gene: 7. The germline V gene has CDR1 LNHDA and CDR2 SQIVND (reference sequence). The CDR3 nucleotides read TGTGCCAGTAGTCTAGGGGGACTAGCGGGAGTTGAGACCCAGTACTTC. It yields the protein CASSLGGLAGVETQYF. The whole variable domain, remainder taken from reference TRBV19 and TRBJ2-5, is DGGITQSPKYLFRKEGQNVTLSCEQNLNHDAMYWYRQDPGQGLRLIYYSQIVNDFQKGDIAEGYSVSREKKESFPLTVTSAQKNPTAFYLCASSLGGLAGVETQYFGPGTRLLVL.

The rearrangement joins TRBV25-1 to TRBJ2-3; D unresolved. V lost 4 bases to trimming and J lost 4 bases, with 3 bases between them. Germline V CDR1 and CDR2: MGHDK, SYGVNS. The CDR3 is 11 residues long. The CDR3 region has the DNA TGTGCCAGCAGTGCCTCAGATACGCAGTATTTT. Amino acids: CASSASDTQYF. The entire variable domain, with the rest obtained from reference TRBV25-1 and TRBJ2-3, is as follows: EADIYQTPRYLVIGTGKKITLECSQTMGHDKMYWYQQDPGMELHLIHYSYGVNSTEKGDLSSESTVSRIRTEHFPLTLESARPSHTSQYLCASSASDTQYFGPGTRLTVL.

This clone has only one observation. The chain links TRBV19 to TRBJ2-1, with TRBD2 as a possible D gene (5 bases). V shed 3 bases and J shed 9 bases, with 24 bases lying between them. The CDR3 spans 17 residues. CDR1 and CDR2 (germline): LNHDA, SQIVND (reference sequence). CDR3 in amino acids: CASSISLSGWEWGEQFF. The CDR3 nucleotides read TGTGCCAGTAGTATTTCCCTGTCGGGCTGGGAGTGGGGTGAGCAGTTCTTC.

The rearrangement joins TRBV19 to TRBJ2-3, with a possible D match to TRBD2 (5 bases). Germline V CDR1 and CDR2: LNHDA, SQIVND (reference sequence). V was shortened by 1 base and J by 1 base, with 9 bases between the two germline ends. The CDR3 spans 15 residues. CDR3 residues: CASSIARDGTDTQYF. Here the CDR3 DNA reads TGTGCCAGTAGTATAGCCCGGGATGGCACAGATACGCAGTATTTT.

The CDR3 spells CASSDLDRGPDEQFF. The CDR3 DNA reads as TGTGCCAGCAGTGATTTGGACAGGGGGCCGGATGAGCAGTTCTTC. This chain links TRBV6-1 with TRBJ2-1, with 11 bases matching TRBD1. Trimming removed 3 bases from V and 8 bases from J; junction bases left unmatched: 6. CDR3 size: 15 residues. Germline-derived CDR1 and CDR2 are MNHNS and SASEGT.

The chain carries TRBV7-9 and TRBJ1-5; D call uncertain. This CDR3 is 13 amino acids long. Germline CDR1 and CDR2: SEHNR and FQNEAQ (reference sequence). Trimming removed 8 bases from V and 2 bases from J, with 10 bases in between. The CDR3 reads CASAHGGNQPQHF. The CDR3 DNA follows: TGTGCCAGCGCCCACGGTGGCAATCAGCCCCAGCATTTT.

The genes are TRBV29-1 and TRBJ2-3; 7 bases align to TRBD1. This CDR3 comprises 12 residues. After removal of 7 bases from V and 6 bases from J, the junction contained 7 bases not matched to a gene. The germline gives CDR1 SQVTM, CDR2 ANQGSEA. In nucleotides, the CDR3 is TGCAGCGAGGGGGCAGGGGCGGATACGCAGTATTTT. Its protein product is CSEGAGADTQYF.

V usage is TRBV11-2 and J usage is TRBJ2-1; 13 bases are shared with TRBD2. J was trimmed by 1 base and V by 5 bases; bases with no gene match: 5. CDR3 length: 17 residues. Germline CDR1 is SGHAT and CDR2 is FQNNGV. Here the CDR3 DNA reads TGTGCCAGCAGCCAAAGACTAGCGGGGGGTTCCTACAATGAGCAGTTCTTC. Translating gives CASSQRLAGGSYNEQFF.

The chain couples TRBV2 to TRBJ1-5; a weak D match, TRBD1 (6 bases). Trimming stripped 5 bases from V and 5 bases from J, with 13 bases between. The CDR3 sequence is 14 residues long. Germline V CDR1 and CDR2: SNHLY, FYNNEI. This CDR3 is CASSPDSPYQPQHF. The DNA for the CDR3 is TGTGCCAGCAGTCCGGACAGCCCTTATCAGCCCCAGCATTTT.

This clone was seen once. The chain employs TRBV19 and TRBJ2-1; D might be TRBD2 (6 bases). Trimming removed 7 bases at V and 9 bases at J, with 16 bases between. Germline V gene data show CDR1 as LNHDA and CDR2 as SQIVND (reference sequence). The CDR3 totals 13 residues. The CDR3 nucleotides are TGTGCCAGTAAGCGGGTTCAAGCTAGTGAGCAGTTCTTC. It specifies CASKRVQASEQFF. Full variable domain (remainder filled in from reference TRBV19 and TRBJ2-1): DGGITQSPKYLFRKEGQNVTLSCEQNLNHDAMYWYRQDPGQGLRLIYYSQIVNDFQKGDIAEGYSVSREKKESFPLTVTSAQKNPTAFYLCASKRVQASEQFFGPGTRLTVL.

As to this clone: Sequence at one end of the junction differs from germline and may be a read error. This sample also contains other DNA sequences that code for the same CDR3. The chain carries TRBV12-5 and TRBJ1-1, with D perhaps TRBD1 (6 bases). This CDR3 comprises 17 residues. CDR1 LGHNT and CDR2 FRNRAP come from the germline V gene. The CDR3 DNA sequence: TGTGCTAGTGGCTTGGTACCATCCCCAGGGGTGAACACTGAAGCTTTCTTT. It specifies CASGLVPSPGVNTEAFF.

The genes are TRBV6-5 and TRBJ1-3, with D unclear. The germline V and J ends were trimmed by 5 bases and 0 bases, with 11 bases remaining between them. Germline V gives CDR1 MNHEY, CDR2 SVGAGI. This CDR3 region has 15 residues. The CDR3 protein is CASSRGGSSGNTIYF. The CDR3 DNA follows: TGTGCCAGCAGTAGAGGCGGGAGCTCTGGAAACACCATATATTTT.

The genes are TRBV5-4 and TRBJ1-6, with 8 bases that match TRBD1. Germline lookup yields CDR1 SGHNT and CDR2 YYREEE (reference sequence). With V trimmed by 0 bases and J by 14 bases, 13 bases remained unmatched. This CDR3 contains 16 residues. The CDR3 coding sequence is TGTGCCAGCAGCTTGGCCCAGGGGGCCGGTCGCGGCACCCTCCACTTT. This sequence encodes CASSLAQGAGRGTLHF.

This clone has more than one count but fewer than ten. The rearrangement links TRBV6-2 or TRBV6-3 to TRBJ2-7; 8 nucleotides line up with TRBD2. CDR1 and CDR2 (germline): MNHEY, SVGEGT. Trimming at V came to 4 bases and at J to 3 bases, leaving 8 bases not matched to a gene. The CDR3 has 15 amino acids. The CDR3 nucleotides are TGTGCCAGCAGTTCGGGGGGGACCCGAGTCTACGAGCAGTACGTC. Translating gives CASSSGGTRVYEQYV.

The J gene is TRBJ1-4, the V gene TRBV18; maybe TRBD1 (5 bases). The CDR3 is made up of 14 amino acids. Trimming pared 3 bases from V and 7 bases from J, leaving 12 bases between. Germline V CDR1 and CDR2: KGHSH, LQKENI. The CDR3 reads CASSPGLQGEKLFF. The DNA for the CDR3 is TGTGCCAGCTCACCGGGACTGCAAGGTGAAAAACTGTTTTTT.

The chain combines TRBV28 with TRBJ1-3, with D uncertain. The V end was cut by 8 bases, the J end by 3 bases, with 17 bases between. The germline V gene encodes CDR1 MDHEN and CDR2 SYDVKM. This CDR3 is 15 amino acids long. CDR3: CASHSFLGSGNTIYF. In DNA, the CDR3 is TGTGCCAGCCACTCTTTTTTGGGCAGTGGAAACACCATATATTTT.

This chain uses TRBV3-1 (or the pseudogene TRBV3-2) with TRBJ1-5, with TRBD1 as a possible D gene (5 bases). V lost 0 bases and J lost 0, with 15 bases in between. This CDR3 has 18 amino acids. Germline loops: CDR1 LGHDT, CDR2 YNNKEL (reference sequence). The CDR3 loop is CASSQDSPTAYSNQPQHF. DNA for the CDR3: TGTGCCAGCAGCCAAGATTCCCCGACAGCATATAGCAATCAGCCCCAGCATTTT.

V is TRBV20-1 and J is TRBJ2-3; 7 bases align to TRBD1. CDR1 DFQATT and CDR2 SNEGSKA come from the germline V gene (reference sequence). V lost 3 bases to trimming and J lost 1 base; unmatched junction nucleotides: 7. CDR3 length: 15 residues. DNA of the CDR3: TGCAGTGCTAGTACCGGGACAGACGGCACAGATACGCAGTATTTT. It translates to CSASTGTDGTDTQYF.

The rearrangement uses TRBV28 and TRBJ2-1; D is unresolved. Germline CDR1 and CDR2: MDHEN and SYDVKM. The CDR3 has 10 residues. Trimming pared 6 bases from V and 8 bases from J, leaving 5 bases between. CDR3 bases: TGTGCCAGCAGCAGATATGAGCAGTTCTTC. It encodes CASSRYEQFF.

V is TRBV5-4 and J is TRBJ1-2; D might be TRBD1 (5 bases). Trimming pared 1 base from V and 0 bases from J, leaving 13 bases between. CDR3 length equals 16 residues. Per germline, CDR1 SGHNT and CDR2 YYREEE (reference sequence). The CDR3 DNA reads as TGTGCCAGCAGCTTGAGTCAGGGACTAGCTAACTATGGCTACACCTTC. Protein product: CASSLSQGLANYGYTF.

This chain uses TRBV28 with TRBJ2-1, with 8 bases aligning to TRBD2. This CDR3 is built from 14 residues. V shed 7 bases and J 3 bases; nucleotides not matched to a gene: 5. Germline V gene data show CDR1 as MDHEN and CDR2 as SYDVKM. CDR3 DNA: TGTGCCAGCAAGCGGGAGATGGGCTACAATGAGCAGTTCTTC. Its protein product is CASKREMGYNEQFF.

Written as DNA, the CDR3 is TGCGCCAGCAGCCTAAGGACTAGCGGGAGCAATGAGCAGTTCTTC. This gives the protein CASSLRTSGSNEQFF. V and J are TRBV5-1 and TRBJ2-1, with 13 positions matching TRBD2. This CDR3 is 15 amino acids long. The V gene end was trimmed by 4 bases and the J gene end by 6 bases; junction bases not matched to a gene: 4. From germline, CDR1 is SGHRS and CDR2 YFSETQ.